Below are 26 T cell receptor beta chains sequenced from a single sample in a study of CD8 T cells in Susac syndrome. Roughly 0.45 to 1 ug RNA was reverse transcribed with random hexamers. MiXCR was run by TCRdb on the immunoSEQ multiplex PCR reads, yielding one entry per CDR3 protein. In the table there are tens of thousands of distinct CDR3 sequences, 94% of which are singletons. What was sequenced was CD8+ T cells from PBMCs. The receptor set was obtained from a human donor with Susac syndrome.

CDR3 in DNA: TGTGCCAGCAGCTTGGGTCCACAAGAGACCCAGTACTTC. This codes for CASSLGPQETQYF. V is TRBV7-9 and J is TRBJ2-5; D is unresolved. This CDR3 spans 13 amino acids. The V end lost 3 bases, the J end lost 2 bases, and 7 bases lay between the germline ends. Per the germline V gene, CDR1 is SEHNR and CDR2 is FQNEAQ (reference sequence).

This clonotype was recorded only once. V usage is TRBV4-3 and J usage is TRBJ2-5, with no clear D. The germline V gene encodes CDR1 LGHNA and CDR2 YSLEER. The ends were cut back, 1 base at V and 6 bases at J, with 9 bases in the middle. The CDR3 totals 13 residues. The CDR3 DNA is TGCGCCAGCAGCCAAGCAATGTACAAGACCCAGTACTTC. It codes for CASSQAMYKTQYF.

For the CDR3, the DNA is TGTGCCAGTAGTATCTTTCAAGGAAACAATGAGCAGTTCTTC. Translating gives CASSIFQGNNEQFF. V usage is TRBV19 and J usage is TRBJ2-1; the D is unclear. The CDR3 covers 14 residues. Trimming pared 3 bases from V and 5 bases from J, leaving 11 bases between. Germline V CDR1 and CDR2: LNHDA, SQIVND (reference sequence).

CDR3 loop: CSAPHGTAGGEAFF. The DNA of the CDR3 is TGCAGCGCCCCGCACGGGACAGCGGGTGGTGAAGCTTTCTTT. The rearrangement uses TRBV29-1 and TRBJ1-1; TRBD1 matches 7 bases. The junction had 15 bases not matched to a gene; V was cut back by 7 bases and J by 7 bases. The CDR3 runs to 14 residues. Germline lookup yields CDR1 SQVTM and CDR2 ANQGSEA.

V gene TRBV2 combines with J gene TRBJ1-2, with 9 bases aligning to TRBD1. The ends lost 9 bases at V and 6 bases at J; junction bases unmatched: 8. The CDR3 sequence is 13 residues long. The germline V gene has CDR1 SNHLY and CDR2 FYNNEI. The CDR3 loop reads CARQQGAIHGYTF. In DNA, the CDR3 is TGTGCCAGACAACAGGGGGCGATCCATGGCTACACCTTC.

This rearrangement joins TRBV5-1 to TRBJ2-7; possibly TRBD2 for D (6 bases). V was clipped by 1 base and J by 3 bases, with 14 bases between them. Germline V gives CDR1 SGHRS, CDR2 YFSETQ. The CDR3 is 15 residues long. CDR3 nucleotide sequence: TGCGCCAGCAGCTTGACCGGGACGGGGGACTACGAGCAGTACTTC. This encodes CASSLTGTGDYEQYF.

CDR3 sequence reads: CASSGDEKLFF. In DNA, the CDR3 is TGTGCCAGCAGTGGAGATGAAAAACTGTTTTTT. The chain joins TRBV25-1 to TRBJ1-4, with D unclear. Trimming removed 4 bases at V and 6 bases at J, with 3 bases between. CDR1 and CDR2 (germline): MGHDK, SYGVNS. The CDR3 totals 11 residues.

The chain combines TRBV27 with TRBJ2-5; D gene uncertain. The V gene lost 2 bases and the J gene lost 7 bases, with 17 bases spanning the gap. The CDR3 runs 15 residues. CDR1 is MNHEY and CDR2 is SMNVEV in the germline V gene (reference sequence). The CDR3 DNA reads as TGTGCCAGCAGTTTAGTGGGATTGGGGTCTCCGACCCAGTACTTC. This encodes CASSLVGLGSPTQYF.

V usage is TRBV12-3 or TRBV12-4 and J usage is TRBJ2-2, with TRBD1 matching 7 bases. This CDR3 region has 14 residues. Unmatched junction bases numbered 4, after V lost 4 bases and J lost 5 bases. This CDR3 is CASSSDRATGELFF. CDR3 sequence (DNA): TGTGCCAGCAGTTCTGACAGGGCAACCGGGGAGCTGTTTTTT.

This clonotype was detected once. In nucleotides, the CDR3 is TGCGCCAGCAGCCCCTCCCTAGCGGGGGTCTACAATGAGCAGTTCTTC. Its protein is CASSPSLAGVYNEQFF. The chain links TRBV4-1 to TRBJ2-1; 10 positions match TRBD2. Trimming took 4 bases from V and 3 from J; bases not matched to a gene: 6. Germline assignment: CDR1 MGHRA and CDR2 YSYEKL. CDR3 length: 16 residues.

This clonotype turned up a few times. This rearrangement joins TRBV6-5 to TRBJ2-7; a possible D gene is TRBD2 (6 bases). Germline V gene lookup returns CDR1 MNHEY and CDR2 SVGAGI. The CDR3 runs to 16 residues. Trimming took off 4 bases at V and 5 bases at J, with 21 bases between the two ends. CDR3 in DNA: TGTGCCAGCAGTTTAACCTTACTAGCAGTAGCCCACGAGCAGTACTTC. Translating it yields CASSLTLLAVAHEQYF.

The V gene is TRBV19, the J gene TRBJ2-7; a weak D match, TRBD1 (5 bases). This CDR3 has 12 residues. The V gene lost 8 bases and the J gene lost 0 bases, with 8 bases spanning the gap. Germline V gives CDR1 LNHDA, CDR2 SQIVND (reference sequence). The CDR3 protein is CASGASSYEQYF. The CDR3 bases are TGTGCCAGTGGGGCCTCCTCCTACGAGCAGTACTTC.

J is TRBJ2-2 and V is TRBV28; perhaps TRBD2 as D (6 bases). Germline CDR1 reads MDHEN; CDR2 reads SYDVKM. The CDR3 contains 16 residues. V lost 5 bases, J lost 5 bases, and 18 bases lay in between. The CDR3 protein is CASSGDSESLTGELFF. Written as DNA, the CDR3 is TGTGCCAGCAGTGGGGACTCCGAGAGCTTAACCGGGGAGCTGTTTTTT. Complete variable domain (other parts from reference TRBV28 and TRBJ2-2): DVKVTQSSRYLVKRTGEKVFLECVQDMDHENMFWYRQDPGLGLRLIYFSYDVKMKEKGDIPEGYSVSREKKERFSLILESASTNQTSMYLCASSGDSESLTGELFFGEGSRLTVL.

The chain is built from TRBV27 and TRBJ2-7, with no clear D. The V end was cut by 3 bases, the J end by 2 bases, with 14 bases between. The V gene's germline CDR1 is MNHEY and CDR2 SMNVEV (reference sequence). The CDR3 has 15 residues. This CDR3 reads CASSLGGGVTYEQYF. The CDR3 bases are TGTGCCAGCAGTTTGGGCGGTGGGGTTACCTACGAGCAGTACTTC.

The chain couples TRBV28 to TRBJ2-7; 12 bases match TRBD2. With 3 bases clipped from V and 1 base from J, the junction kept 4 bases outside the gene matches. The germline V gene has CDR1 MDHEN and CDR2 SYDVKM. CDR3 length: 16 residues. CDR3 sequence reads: CASSFRTSGNSYEQYF. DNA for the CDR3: TGTGCCAGCAGTTTCCGGACTAGCGGGAATTCCTACGAGCAGTACTTC.

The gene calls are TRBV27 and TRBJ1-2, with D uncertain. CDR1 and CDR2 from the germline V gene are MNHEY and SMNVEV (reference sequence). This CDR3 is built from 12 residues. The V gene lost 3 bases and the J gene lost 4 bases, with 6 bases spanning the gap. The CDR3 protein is CASSFYGYGYTF. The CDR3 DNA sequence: TGTGCCAGCAGTTTCTATGGCTATGGCTACACCTTC.

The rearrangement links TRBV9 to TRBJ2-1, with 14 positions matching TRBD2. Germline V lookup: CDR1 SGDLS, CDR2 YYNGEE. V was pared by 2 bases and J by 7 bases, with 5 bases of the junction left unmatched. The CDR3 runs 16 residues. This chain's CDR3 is CASSVSGTSGSNEQFF. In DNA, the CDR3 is TGTGCCAGCAGCGTTTCAGGGACTAGCGGGAGTAATGAGCAGTTCTTC.

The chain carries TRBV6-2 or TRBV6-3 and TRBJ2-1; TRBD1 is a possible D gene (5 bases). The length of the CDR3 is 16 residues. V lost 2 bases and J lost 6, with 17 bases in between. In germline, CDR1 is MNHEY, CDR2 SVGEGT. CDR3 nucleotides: TGTGCCAGCAGTTACCTTGGGGCCGACCCCCCCAATGAGCAGTTCTTC. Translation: CASSYLGADPPNEQFF.

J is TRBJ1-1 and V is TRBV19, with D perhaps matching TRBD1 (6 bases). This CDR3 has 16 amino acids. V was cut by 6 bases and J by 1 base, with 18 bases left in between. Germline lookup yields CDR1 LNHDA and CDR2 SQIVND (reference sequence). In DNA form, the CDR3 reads TGTGCCAGTAGCCAGTATGACGGGACACCGAACACTGAAGCTTTCTTT. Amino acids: CASSQYDGTPNTEAFF.

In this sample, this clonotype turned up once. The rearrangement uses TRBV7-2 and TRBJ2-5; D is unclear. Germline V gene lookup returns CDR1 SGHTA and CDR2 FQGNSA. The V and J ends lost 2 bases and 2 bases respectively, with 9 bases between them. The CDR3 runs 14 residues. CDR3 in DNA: TGTGCCAGCAGCTTAATTGAAGGTCAAGAGACCCAGTACTTC. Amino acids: CASSLIEGQETQYF.

The CDR3 nucleotides are TGTGCCAGCAGTCCCGACGGGGAAAAACTGTTTTTT. Amino acids: CASSPDGEKLFF. The V gene is TRBV27, the J gene TRBJ1-4, with no clear D. CDR1 MNHEY and CDR2 SMNVEV come from the germline V gene (reference sequence). Trimming took off 5 bases at V and 8 bases at J, with 9 bases between the two ends. The CDR3 consists of 12 residues.

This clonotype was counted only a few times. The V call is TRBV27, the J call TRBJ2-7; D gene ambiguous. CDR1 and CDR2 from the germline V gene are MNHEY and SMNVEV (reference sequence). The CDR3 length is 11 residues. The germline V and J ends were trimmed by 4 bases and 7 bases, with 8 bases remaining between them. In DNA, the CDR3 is TGTGCCAGCAGTTCCTCTGGGGAGCAGTACTTC. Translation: CASSSSGEQYF.

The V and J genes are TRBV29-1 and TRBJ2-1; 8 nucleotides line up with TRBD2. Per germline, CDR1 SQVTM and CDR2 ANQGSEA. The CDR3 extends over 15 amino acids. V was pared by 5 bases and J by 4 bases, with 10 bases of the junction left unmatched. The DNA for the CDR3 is TGCAGCGTTCCCGGGACTAGTGAGTCTTACAATGAGCAGTTCTTC. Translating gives CSVPGTSESYNEQFF.

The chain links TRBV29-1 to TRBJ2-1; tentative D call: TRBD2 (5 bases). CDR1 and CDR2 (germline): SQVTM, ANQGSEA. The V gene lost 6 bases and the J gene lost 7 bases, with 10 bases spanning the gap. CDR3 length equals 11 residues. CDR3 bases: TGCAGCGTGGACTCAGCAAATGAGCAGTTCTTC. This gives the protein CSVDSANEQFF.

The CDR3, as DNA: TGTGCCAGCAGCTTAGCACCCGGTTACGAGCAGTACTTC. It codes for CASSLAPGYEQYF. The chain joins TRBV7-9 to TRBJ2-7; D is unresolved. V was clipped by 0 bases and J by 4 bases, with 7 bases between them. The CDR3 sequence is 13 residues long. The germline V gene encodes CDR1 SEHNR and CDR2 FQNEAQ (reference sequence). The whole variable domain, remainder taken from reference TRBV7-9 and TRBJ2-7, is DTGVSQNPRHKITKRGQNVTFRCDPISEHNRLYWYRQTLGQGPEFLTYFQNEAQLEKSRLLSDRFSAERPKGSFSTLEIQRTEQGDSAMYLCASSLAPGYEQYFGPGTRLTVT.

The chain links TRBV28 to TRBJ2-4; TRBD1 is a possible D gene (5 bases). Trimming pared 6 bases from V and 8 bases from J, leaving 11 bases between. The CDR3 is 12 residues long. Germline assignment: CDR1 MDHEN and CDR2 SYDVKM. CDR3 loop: CASSTRDYIQYF. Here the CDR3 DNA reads TGTGCCAGCAGCACCAGGGATTACATTCAGTACTTC.